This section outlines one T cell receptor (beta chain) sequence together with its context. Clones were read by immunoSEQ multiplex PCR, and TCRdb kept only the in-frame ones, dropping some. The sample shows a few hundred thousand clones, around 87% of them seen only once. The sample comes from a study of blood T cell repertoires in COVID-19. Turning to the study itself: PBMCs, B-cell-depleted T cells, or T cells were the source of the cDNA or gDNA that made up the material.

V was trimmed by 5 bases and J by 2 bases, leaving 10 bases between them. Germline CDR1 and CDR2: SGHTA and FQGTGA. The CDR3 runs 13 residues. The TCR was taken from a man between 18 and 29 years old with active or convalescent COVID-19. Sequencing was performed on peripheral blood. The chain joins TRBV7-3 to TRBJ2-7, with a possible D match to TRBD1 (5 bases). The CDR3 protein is CASSQGPAYEQYF. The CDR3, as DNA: TGTGCCAGCAGCCAGGGTCCGGCCTACGAGCAGTACTTC.